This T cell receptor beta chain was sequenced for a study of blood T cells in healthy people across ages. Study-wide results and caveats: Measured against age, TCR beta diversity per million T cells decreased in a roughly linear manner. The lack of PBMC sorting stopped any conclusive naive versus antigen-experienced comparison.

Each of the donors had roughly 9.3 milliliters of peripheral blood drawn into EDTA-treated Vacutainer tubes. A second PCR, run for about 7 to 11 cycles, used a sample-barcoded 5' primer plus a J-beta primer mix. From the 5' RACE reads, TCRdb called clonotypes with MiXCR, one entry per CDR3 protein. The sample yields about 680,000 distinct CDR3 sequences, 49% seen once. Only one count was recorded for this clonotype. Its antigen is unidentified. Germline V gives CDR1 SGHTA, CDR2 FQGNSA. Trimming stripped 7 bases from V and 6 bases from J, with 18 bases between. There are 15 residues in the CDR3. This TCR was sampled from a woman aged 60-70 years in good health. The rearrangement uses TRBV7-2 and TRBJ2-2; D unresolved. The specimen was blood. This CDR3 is CASTPTGTYPGELFF. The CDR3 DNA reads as TGTGCCAGCACCCCTACCGGCACCTATCCCGGGGAGCTGTTTTTT. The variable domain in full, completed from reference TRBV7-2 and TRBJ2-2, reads GAGVSQSPSNKVTEKGKDVELRCDPISGHTALYWYRQSLGQGLEFLIYFQGNSAPDKSGLPSDRFSAERTGGSVSTLTIQRTQQEDSAVYLCASTPTGTYPGELFFGEGSRLTVL.